The 19 T cell receptor beta chains given below trace back to one sample, sequenced in a study of glioma-infiltrating T cells after dendritic cell vaccination. Time point denoted: after dendritic cell vaccination, including at tumor progression/relapse. Using immunoSEQ multiplex PCR, the repertoire was profiled, and TCRdb retains in-frame clones only, with some absent. The sample has approximately 85,000 clones, 85% seen once; the top ten hold 8.5%. Sequencing used blood, obtained after dendritic cell vaccination. Every receptor here comes from a human donor with glioblastoma.

This clone occurred many times. The chain couples TRBV19 to TRBJ1-2, with 9 bases fitting TRBD1. The CDR3 consists of 15 residues. J gave up 3 bases and V 4 bases, and 6 bases lay outside the gene matches. Germline assignment: CDR1 LNHDA and CDR2 SQIVND (reference sequence). The CDR3 DNA reads TGTGCCAGTAGTACAACCGGGACAGGGCACTATGGCTACACCTTC. Residues: CASSTTGTGHYGYTF.

The V gene is TRBV9, the J gene TRBJ2-5; 7 nucleotides agree with TRBD1. With 4 bases clipped from V and 2 bases from J, the junction kept 11 bases outside the gene matches. This CDR3 contains 16 residues. The V gene's germline CDR1 is SGDLS and CDR2 YYNGEE. CDR3 DNA sequence: TGTGCCAGCAGCCCCCGACAGGGTCGGATACAAGAGACCCAGTACTTC. It encodes CASSPRQGRIQETQYF.

The chain combines TRBV13 with TRBJ2-1; D possibly corresponds to TRBD1 (6 bases). The CDR3 is 14 residues long. The germline V and J ends were trimmed by 2 bases and 5 bases, with 10 bases remaining between them. Germline loops: CDR1 PRHDT, CDR2 FYEKMQ (reference sequence). DNA for the CDR3: TGTGCCAGCAGCTTAAGACAGGTAAACAATGAGCAGTTCTTC. It is translated as CASSLRQVNNEQFF.

This chain joins TRBV11-2 and TRBJ1-1; D is possibly TRBD1 (5 bases). Germline V gives CDR1 SGHAT, CDR2 FQNNGV. The CDR3 is 15 residues long. V was clipped by 5 bases and J by 3 bases, with 16 bases between them. The CDR3 region is CASSPMRGGYTEAFF. The CDR3 bases are TGTGCCAGCAGCCCAATGCGTGGGGGGTACACTGAAGCTTTCTTT.

The rearrangement uses TRBV29-1 and TRBJ2-2; D unclear. The CDR3 is 13 amino acids. In germline, CDR1 is SQVTM, CDR2 ANQGSEA. V lost 2 bases, J lost 2 bases, and 6 bases lay in between. The CDR3 DNA follows: TGCAGCGTTGAATCCGTCAACACCGGGGAGCTGTTTTTT. Translation: CSVESVNTGELFF.

V gene TRBV9 combines with J gene TRBJ2-3; 8 positions match TRBD2. Germline assignment: CDR1 SGDLS and CDR2 YYNGEE. The trim removed 0 bases at V and 5 bases at J, leaving 5 bases unmatched. The CDR3 is 15 amino acids. Here the CDR3 DNA reads TGTGCCAGCAGCGTAGCGGGAGGGCCTCGAGATACGCAGTATTTT. It codes for CASSVAGGPRDTQYF.

This clone was detected only a few times. The chain couples TRBV27 to TRBJ2-5; 8 bases fit TRBD1. Germline CDR1 reads MNHEY; CDR2 reads SMNVEV (reference sequence). With 4 bases clipped from V and 4 bases from J, the junction kept 8 bases outside the gene matches. This CDR3 contains 15 residues. The CDR3 nucleotides read TGTGCCAGCAGTTCATCACCAGGGGGCGGAGAGACCCAGTACTTC. Amino acids: CASSSSPGGGETQYF.

The chain joins TRBV5-5 to TRBJ2-3, with TRBD1 identical over 11 bases. The CDR3 covers 17 residues. In germline, CDR1 is SGHKS, CDR2 YYEKEE (reference sequence). The J segment lost 7 bases and the V segment lost 0 bases, leaving 10 bases of the junction unmatched. The CDR3 DNA sequence: TGTGCCAGCAGCTTGGGCCGGACAGGGGGCGGAACCAATACGCAGTATTTT. It yields the protein CASSLGRTGGGTNTQYF. The complete variable domain, with remaining parts taken from reference TRBV5-5 and TRBJ2-3, reads DAGVTQSPTHLIKTRGQQVTLRCSPISGHKSVSWYQQVLGQGPQFIFQYYEKEERGRGNFPDRFSARQFPNYSSELNVNALLLGDSALYLCASSLGRTGGGTNTQYFGPGTRLTVL.

V gene TRBV30 combines with J gene TRBJ2-2; 8 bases line up with TRBD2. The CDR3 extends over 15 amino acids. Per the germline V gene, CDR1 is GTSNPN and CDR2 is SVGIG (reference sequence). Trimming took 3 bases from V and 5 from J; bases not matched to a gene: 8. The CDR3 sequence: CAWRPVERETGELFF. CDR3 bases: TGTGCCTGGAGACCCGTAGAGCGGGAGACCGGGGAGCTGTTTTTT.

The gene calls are TRBV19 and TRBJ1-5, with D perhaps matching TRBD1 (5 bases). Per germline, CDR1 LNHDA and CDR2 SQIVND (reference sequence). This CDR3 comprises 14 residues. Trimming stripped 5 bases from V and 4 bases from J, with 12 bases between. CDR3 amino acids: CASSAPGGNQPQHF. CDR3 nucleotide sequence: TGTGCCAGTAGTGCCCCGGGGGGGAATCAGCCCCAGCATTTT.

The chain carries TRBV29-1 and TRBJ2-1; a weak D match, TRBD2 (5 bases). Trimming stripped 8 bases from V and 7 bases from J, with 21 bases between. CDR1 and CDR2 (germline): SQVTM, ANQGSEA. The CDR3 consists of 14 residues. The chain's CDR3 is CSSGSTAGGNEQFF. CDR3 nucleotide sequence: TGCAGCTCGGGGTCTACGGCCGGCGGTAATGAGCAGTTCTTC.

The chain links TRBV2 to TRBJ1-1; TRBD1 aligns across 10 bases. Looked up from germline, CDR1 is SNHLY and CDR2 is FYNNEI. V lost 1 base to trimming and J lost 5 bases; unmatched junction nucleotides: 4. The CDR3 length is 15 residues. The chain's CDR3 is CASSEGGTGETEAFF. As DNA, the CDR3 is TGTGCCAGCAGTGAAGGCGGGACAGGGGAAACTGAAGCTTTCTTT. Using reference TRBV2 and TRBJ1-1 for the parts outside the CDR3, the full variable domain is EPEVTQTPSHQVTQMGQEVILRCVPISNHLYFYWYRQILGQKVEFLVSFYNNEISEKSEIFDDQFSVERPDGSNFTLKIRSTKLEDSAMYFCASSEGGTGETEAFFGQGTRLTVV.

The CDR3 protein is CASSDSIIGGGYNEQFF. The CDR3 DNA sequence: TGTGCCAGCAGTGACTCGATAATCGGGGGAGGATACAATGAGCAGTTCTTC. The rearrangement joins TRBV6-4 to TRBJ2-1, with TRBD2 as a possible D gene (6 bases). V was clipped by 0 bases and J by 4 bases, with 16 bases between them. The CDR3 runs to 17 residues. Germline CDR1 and CDR2: MRHNA and SNTAGT.

This chain links TRBV7-9 with TRBJ1-5; 7 nucleotides line up with TRBD1. With 5 bases clipped from V and 9 bases from J, the junction kept 19 bases outside the gene matches. Germline V gene data show CDR1 as SEHNR and CDR2 as FQNEAQ (reference sequence). This CDR3 contains 17 residues. For the CDR3, the DNA is TGTGCCAGCAGCGTCGGGACAGTGGGGAGCCCTTCAGTGCCCCAGCATTTT. Translated: CASSVGTVGSPSVPQHF.

In this sample, this clone turned up once. This rearrangement joins TRBV15 to TRBJ1-5; D possibly corresponds to TRBD1 (6 bases). Trimming removed 0 bases from V and 8 bases from J, with 17 bases in between. CDR3 length equals 16 residues. CDR1 and CDR2 from the germline V gene are LNHNV and YYDKDF (reference sequence). CDR3: CATSRDQEKGEKPQHF. As DNA, the CDR3 is TGTGCCACCAGCAGAGATCAGGAAAAGGGGGAGAAGCCCCAGCATTTT.

This CDR3 is CASAPREPISPLHF. The CDR3 DNA reads TGTGCCAGCGCTCCCAGGGAACCCATTTCACCCCTCCACTTT. The chain is built from TRBV27 and TRBJ1-6, with D maybe TRBD1 (5 bases). The germline gives CDR1 MNHEY, CDR2 SMNVEV (reference sequence). CDR3 size: 14 residues. Trimming pared 8 bases from V and 9 bases from J, leaving 17 bases between.

Written as DNA, the CDR3 is TGCAGCGCCCACCAGAGGGATGAGCAGTTCTTC. The encoded protein is CSAHQRDEQFF. The rearrangement links TRBV29-1 to TRBJ2-1; a possible D gene is TRBD2 (5 bases). This CDR3 is built from 11 residues. Germline assignment: CDR1 SQVTM and CDR2 ANQGSEA. V dropped 7 bases and J dropped 8 bases, with 12 bases sitting between them.

This clone was seen more than once but under ten times. The chain joins TRBV25-1 to TRBJ2-1; 9 nucleotides line up with TRBD1. Losses at the gene ends were 5 bases for V and 14 bases for J; bases not matched to a gene: 7. CDR3 length: 12 residues. CDR1 is MGHDK, CDR2 SYGVNS, per germline. The CDR3 loop is CASSYGDRDKFF. CDR3 coding DNA: TGTGCCAGCAGTTATGGGGACAGGGATAAGTTCTTC.

The chain joins TRBV15 to TRBJ1-2; 7 bases are a match to TRBD1. Germline V CDR1 and CDR2: LNHNV, YYDKDF (reference sequence). The CDR3 spans 15 residues. After removal of 4 bases from V and 2 bases from J, the junction contained 7 bases not matched to a gene. CDR3 sequence reads: CATSIAGQPNYGYTF. The DNA of the CDR3 is TGTGCCACCAGCATAGCGGGACAGCCGAACTATGGCTACACCTTC.